This T cell receptor (beta chain) emerged from a study of blood T cell repertoires in COVID-19. Overall study context: Specimens from acute and convalescent COVID-19 originated in the United States, Italy and Spain. Sample material is recorded as cDNA or gDNA derived from T cells, B-cell-depleted T cells, or PBMCs.

As handled by the study authors: Nucleated cell counts were estimated from reference gene primer amplification. Produced via immunoSEQ multiplex PCR; TCRdb's table is partial and in-frame only. Clone size and the V and J calls come from that table; the DNA yielded D and trimming. Seen here are 200,000 to 300,000 clones, around 82% observed once, and the top ten hold 8.6%. This CDR3 spans 16 amino acids. The V gene's germline CDR1 is SGHTA and CDR2 FQGNSA. Concerning this clone itself: At one end, the junction sequence differs from germline, possibly due to a read error.

The sequence was obtained from a human donor in a cohort sampled during active COVID-19. The rearrangement joins TRBV7-2 to TRBJ2-7, with D possibly called TRBD1 or TRBD2 (5 bases each). Sequenced material: peripheral blood. Here the CDR3 DNA reads TGTGCCAGCAGGTTAGGGGTCGGGGAGAACTCCTACGAGCAGTACTTC. Encoded protein: CASRLGVGENSYEQYF. The variable domain in full, with the rest retrieved from reference TRBV7-2 and TRBJ2-7, is GAGVSQSPSNKVTEKGKDVELRCDPISGHTALYWYRQSLGQGLEFLIYFQGNSAPDKSGLPSDRFSAERTGGSVSTLTIQRTQQEDSAVYLCASRLGVGENSYEQYFGPGTRLTVT.